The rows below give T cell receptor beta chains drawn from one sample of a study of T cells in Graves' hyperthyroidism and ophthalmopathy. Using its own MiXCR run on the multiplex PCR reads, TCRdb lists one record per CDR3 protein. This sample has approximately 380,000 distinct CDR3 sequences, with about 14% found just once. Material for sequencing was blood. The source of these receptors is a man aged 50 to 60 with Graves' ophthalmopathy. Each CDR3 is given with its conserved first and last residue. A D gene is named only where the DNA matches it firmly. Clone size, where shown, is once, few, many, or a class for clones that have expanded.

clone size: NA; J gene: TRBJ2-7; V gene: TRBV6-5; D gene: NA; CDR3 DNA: TGTGCCAGCAGTTACTCGGGACAGGTGTTTAGGCGGGAGAGGCACGAGCAGTACTTC; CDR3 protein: CASSYSGQVFRRERHEQYF
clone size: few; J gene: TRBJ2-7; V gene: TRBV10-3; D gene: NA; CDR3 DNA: TGTGCCATCAAGAAGGTTGACAGCTCCTACGAGCAGTACTTC; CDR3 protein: CAIKKVDSSYEQYF
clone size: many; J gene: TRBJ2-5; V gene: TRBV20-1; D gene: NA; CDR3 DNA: TGCAGTGCTAGAGACGGCGGCCCGCAAGAGACCCAGTACTTC; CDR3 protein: CSARDGGPQETQYF
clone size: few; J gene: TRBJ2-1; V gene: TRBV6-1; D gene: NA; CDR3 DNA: TGTGCCAGCAGCGGGTGGGATAGCCCCTACAATGAGCAGTTCTTC; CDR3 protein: CASSGWDSPYNEQFF
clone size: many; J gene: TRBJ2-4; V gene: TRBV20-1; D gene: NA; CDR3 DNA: TGCAGTGCTAGACACTCAGGGAAAAACATTCAGTACTTC; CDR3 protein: CSARHSGKNIQYF
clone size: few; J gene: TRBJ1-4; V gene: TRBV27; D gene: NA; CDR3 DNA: TGTGCCAGCAGTTTAGCCGGGGGAGGTAATGAAAAACTGTTTTTT; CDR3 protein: CASSLAGGGNEKLFF
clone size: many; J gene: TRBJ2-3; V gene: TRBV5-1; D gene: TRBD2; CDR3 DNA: TGCGCCAGCAGCCGATCTTTAGCGGGGGGTGAAGATACGCAGTATTTT; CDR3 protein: CASSRSLAGGEDTQYF
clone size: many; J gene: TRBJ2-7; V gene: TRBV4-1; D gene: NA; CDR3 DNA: TGCGCCAGCAGCCGCGGGGGGACAGCAAGCTACGAGCAGTACTTC; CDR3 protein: CASSRGGTASYEQYF
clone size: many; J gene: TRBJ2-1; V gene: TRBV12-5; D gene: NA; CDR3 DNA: TGTGCTAGTGGTTTTTACAATGAGCAGTTCTTC; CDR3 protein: CASGFYNEQFF
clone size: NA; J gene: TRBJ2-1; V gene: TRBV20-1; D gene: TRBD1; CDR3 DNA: TGCAGTGCTAATAATCCGGGACAGGGATACAATGAGCAGTTCTTC; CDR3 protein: CSANNPGQGYNEQFF
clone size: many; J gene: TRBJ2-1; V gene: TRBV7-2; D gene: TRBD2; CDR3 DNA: TGTGCCAGCAGCTTAGAGCCGGGAGGGCCAACAAATGAGCAGTTCTTC; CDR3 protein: CASSLEPGGPTNEQFF
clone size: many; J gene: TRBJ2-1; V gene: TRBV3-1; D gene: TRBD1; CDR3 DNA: TGTGCCAGCAGCCCTCCCGGGACAGTCTCCAATGAGCAGTTCTTC; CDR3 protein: CASSPPGTVSNEQFF
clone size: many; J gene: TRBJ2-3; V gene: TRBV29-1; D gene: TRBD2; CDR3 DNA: TGCAGCGTTGAAGTCCGCTCTGGGACTAGCGGCACAGATACGCAGTATTTT; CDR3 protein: CSVEVRSGTSGTDTQYF
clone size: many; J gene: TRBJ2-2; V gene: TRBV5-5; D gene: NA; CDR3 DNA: TGTGCCAGCAGCTATGGACGCAACACCGGGGAGCTGTTTTTT; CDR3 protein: CASSYGRNTGELFF
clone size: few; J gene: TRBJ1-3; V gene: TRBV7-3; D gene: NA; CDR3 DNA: TGTGCCAGCGGGCCAGGGAGCTCTGGAAACACCATATATTTT; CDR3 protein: CASGPGSSGNTIYF
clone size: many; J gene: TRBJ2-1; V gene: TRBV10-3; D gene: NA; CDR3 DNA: TGTGCCATCAGTGAGTCGACAGTAGCGTCTTCCTACAATGAGCAGTTCTTC; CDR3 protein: CAISESTVASSYNEQFF
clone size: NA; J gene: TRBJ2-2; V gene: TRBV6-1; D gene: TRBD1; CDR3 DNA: TGTGCCAGCATTAGGACAGGGGGAACGGGGGAGCTGTTTTTT; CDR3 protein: CASIRTGGTGELFF
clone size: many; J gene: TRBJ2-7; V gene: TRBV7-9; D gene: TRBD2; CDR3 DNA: TGTGCCAGCAGCTCGTCCTTGGGACTAGCGGGAGGGGTCGAGCAGTACTTC; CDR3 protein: CASSSSLGLAGGVEQYF
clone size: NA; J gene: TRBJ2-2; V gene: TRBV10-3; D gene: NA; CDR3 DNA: TGTGCCATCAGCGAGGGCACCGGGGAGCTGTTTTTT; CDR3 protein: CAISEGTGELFF
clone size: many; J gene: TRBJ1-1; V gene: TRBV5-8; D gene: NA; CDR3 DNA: TGTGCCAGCAGCTCGAAGGGGGAACTCAACGCTGAAGCTTTCTTT; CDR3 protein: CASSSKGELNAEAFF
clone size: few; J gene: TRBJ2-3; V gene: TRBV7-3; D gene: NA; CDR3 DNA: TGTGCCAGCAGCCGATTGTCAGATACGCAGTATTTT; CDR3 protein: CASSRLSDTQYF
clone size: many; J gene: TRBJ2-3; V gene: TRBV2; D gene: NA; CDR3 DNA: TGTGCCAGCAGTGACTCACAGAGCACAGATACGCAGTATTTT; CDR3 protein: CASSDSQSTDTQYF
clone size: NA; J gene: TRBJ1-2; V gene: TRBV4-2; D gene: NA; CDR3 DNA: TGTGCCAGCAGCCAATCGGGTGGACAGATTTATGGCTACACCTTC; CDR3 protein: CASSQSGGQIYGYTF
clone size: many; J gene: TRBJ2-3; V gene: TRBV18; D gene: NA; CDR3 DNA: TGTGCCAGCTCACCTCCGGACAGAGACACAGATACGCAGTATTTT; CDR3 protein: CASSPPDRDTDTQYF
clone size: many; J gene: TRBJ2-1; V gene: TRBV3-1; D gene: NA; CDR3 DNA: TGTGCCAGCAGCCCCAGGCGGGGCAATGAGCAGTTCTTC; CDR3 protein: CASSPRRGNEQFF
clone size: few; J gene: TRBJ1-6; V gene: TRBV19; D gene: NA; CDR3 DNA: TGTGCCAGTAGTATGGTTGCGGTTACCAATTCACCCCTCCACTTT; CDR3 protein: CASSMVAVTNSPLHF
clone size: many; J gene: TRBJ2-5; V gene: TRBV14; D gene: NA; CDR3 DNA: TGTGCCAGCAGCCCCATAGGGCCGGAGACCCAGTACTTC; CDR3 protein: CASSPIGPETQYF
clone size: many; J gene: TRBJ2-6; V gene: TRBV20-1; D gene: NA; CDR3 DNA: TGCAGTGCTAGAGAGGGTGGGCACTCTGGGGCCAACGTCCTGACTTTC; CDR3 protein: CSAREGGHSGANVLTF
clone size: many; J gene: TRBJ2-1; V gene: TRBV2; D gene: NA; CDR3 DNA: TGTGCCAGCAGGTCCGACTCCTACAATGAGCAGTTCTTC; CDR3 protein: CASRSDSYNEQFF